These 21 T cell receptor beta chains were sequenced from one sample in a study of cytomegalovirus exposure and HLA in healthy donors. Both 60 Vbeta primers and 13 Jbeta primers went into the PCR. Sequencing used immunoSEQ multiplex PCR; TCRdb keeps in-frame clones, though not all of them. The sample shows tens of thousands of clones, roughly 70% of them seen only once. The sample consisted of PBMCs. The receptor set was obtained from a man aged 35 to 55 in good health and CMV-seropositive.

This clone was picked up one time. The chain carries TRBV5-4 and TRBJ2-5, with 7 bases identical to TRBD1. Germline CDR1 and CDR2: SGHNT and YYREEE (reference sequence). V gave up 7 bases and J gave up 5 bases; unmatched junction bases: 14. The length of the CDR3 is 15 residues. The CDR3 nucleotides read TGTGCCAGCCACGACGGTAGGGGGCGCGGGGAGACCCAGTACTTC. Protein: CASHDGRGRGETQYF. Looking up the rest from reference TRBV5-4 and TRBJ2-5 gives the full variable domain: ETGVTQSPTHLIKTRGQQVTLRCSSQSGHNTVSWYQQALGQGPQFIFQYYREEENGRGNFPPRFSGLQFPNYSSELNVNALELDDSALYLCASHDGRGRGETQYFGPGTRLLVL.

The chain combines TRBV7-2 with TRBJ2-1, with D uncertain. V lost 5 bases and J 9 bases, leaving 14 bases between the germline ends. Germline CDR1 and CDR2: SGHTA and FQGNSA. This CDR3 comprises 13 residues. This CDR3 reads CASSPPWSSEQFF. CDR3 nucleotides: TGTGCCAGCAGCCCCCCTTGGTCTAGTGAGCAGTTCTTC.

Details on this clone: Relative to the germline gene, one junction end is altered; a read error may explain this. This chain links TRBV7-9 with TRBJ1-5; D gene ambiguous. Germline CDR1 and CDR2: SEHNR and FQNEAQ (reference sequence). The CDR3 spans 16 residues. The CDR3 DNA follows: TGTTCCAGCAGCTTAGATGGACTTAATAGCAATCAGCCCCAGCATTTT. This codes for CSSSLDGLNSNQPQHF.

The chain employs TRBV7-2 and TRBJ2-7; TRBD2 might be the D (6 bases). Germline CDR1 and CDR2: SGHTA and FQGNSA. The CDR3 loop spans 15 amino acids. V was cut by 1 base and J by 0 bases, with 10 bases left in between. The CDR3 bases are TGTGCCAGCAGCTTAGGGGGTAGCGGCTCCTACGAGCAGTACTTC. Protein product: CASSLGGSGSYEQYF.

J is TRBJ1-2 and V is TRBV5-4; D perhaps matches TRBD1 (6 bases). The CDR3 has 14 residues. The V gene lost 0 bases and the J gene lost 2 bases, with 8 bases spanning the gap. Looked up from germline, CDR1 is SGHNT and CDR2 is YYREEE (reference sequence). The CDR3 loop is CASSLDRANYGYTF. The CDR3 nucleotides read TGTGCCAGCAGCTTGGACAGGGCAAACTATGGCTACACCTTC. Looking up the rest from reference TRBV5-4 and TRBJ1-2 gives the full variable domain: ETGVTQSPTHLIKTRGQQVTLRCSSQSGHNTVSWYQQALGQGPQFIFQYYREEENGRGNFPPRFSGLQFPNYSSELNVNALELDDSALYLCASSLDRANYGYTFGSGTRLTVV.

The V and J genes are TRBV30 and TRBJ2-3, with unresolved D. There are 11 residues in the CDR3. The germline V gene encodes CDR1 GTSNPN and CDR2 SVGIG (reference sequence). V lost 2 bases to trimming and J lost 3 bases, with 3 bases between them. CDR3 loop: CAWSPTDTQYF. The DNA for the CDR3 is TGTGCCTGGAGTCCGACAGATACGCAGTATTTT.

The chain employs TRBV6-1 and TRBJ2-3, with 9 bases fitting TRBD2. The junction had 10 bases not matched to a gene; V was cut back by 10 bases and J by 5 bases. Germline V lookup: CDR1 MNHNS, CDR2 SASEGT. This CDR3 is built from 14 residues. DNA for the CDR3: TGTGCCATTCAGGGGCGGGGGGGCGGAGATACGCAGTATTTT. As protein: CAIQGRGGGDTQYF.

The V and J genes are TRBV7-6 and TRBJ2-3; D is unresolved. V was shortened by 0 bases and J by 2 bases, with 12 bases between the two germline ends. The CDR3 extends over 16 amino acids. CDR1 is SGHVS, CDR2 FNYEAQ, per germline. The DNA of the CDR3 is TGTGCCAGCAGCTTAGCGGATGATCGGGTCACAGATACGCAGTATTTT. Its translation: CASSLADDRVTDTQYF.

This clone was observed a handful of times. The chain uses TRBV9 and TRBJ2-7, with 9 bases lining up with TRBD1. Germline values: CDR1 SGDLS, CDR2 YYNGEE. The V and J ends lost 2 bases and 6 bases, in that order; junction bases with no gene match: 9. The CDR3 has 15 residues. CDR3 nucleotides: TGTGCCAGCAGCGTCTCGGGACAGGGAGTTCCCGAGCAGTACTTC. Protein sequence: CASSVSGQGVPEQYF.

This chain joins TRBV5-6 and TRBJ2-2; TRBD1 aligns across 7 bases. J lost 0 bases, V lost 5 bases, and 7 bases had no gene match. The CDR3 has 16 residues. CDR1 is SGHDT, CDR2 YYEEEE, per germline. As DNA, the CDR3 is TGTGCCAGCAGACCTAGACAGGGCCCGAACACCGGGGAGCTGTTTTTT. Residues: CASRPRQGPNTGELFF. Full variable domain (remainder filled in from reference TRBV5-6 and TRBJ2-2): DAGVTQSPTHLIKTRGQQVTLRCSPKSGHDTVSWYQQALGQGPQFIFQYYEEEERQRGNFPDRFSGHQFPNYSSELNVNALLLGDSALYLCASRPRQGPNTGELFFGEGSRLTVL.

This clone was found a few times. The chain employs TRBV5-8 and TRBJ1-3, with 8 bases aligning to TRBD1. Per the germline V gene, CDR1 is SGHTS and CDR2 is YDEGEE. There are 13 residues in the CDR3. V lost 7 bases to trimming and J lost 4 bases; unmatched junction nucleotides: 4. The CDR3: CASGQGEGNTIYF. As DNA, the CDR3 is TGTGCCAGCGGACAGGGAGAGGGAAACACCATATATTTT.

The chain employs TRBV25-1 and TRBJ2-7; D unclear. Germline CDR1 reads MGHDK; CDR2 reads SYGVNS. There are 11 residues in the CDR3. With 3 bases removed from V and 6 bases from J, the gap between germline ends came to 6 bases. The CDR3 coding sequence is TGTGCCAGCAGTGAGGTCGGCGAGCAGTACTTC. Translation gives CASSEVGEQYF.

Concerning this clone: This same CDR3 is encoded by further DNA sequences in the sample. This chain connects TRBV7-2 to TRBJ2-1, with TRBD2 matching over 7 bases. V was clipped by 5 bases and J by 14 bases; unmatched bases: 12. This CDR3 has 13 amino acids. Germline CDR1 reads SGHTA; CDR2 reads FQGNSA. CDR3: CASSPRTSGNEFF. In DNA, the CDR3 is TGTGCCAGCAGCCCCCGGACCAGCGGGAACGAGTTCTTC.

This sequence joins TRBV27 and TRBJ2-5, with TRBD1 matching 8 bases. This CDR3 has 13 residues. V was pared by 4 bases and J by 2 bases, with 0 bases of the junction left unmatched. Germline V gives CDR1 MNHEY, CDR2 SMNVEV (reference sequence). CDR3 sequence (DNA): TGTGCCAGCAGTTACAGGGGGCAAGAGACCCAGTACTTC. It encodes CASSYRGQETQYF.

This clone was seen once. The chain employs TRBV18 and TRBJ2-1, with 7 bases that match TRBD2. Unmatched junction bases numbered 17, after V lost 6 bases and J lost 3 bases. CDR3 length: 18 residues. In germline, CDR1 is KGHSH, CDR2 LQKENI. Written as DNA, the CDR3 is TGTGCCAGCTCCCCGAGTCGGGCTAGCGGCCGTCTCTACAATGAGCAGTTCTTC. Amino acids: CASSPSRASGRLYNEQFF.

The rearrangement links TRBV15 to TRBJ2-2, with 7 bases identical to TRBD1. There are 13 residues in the CDR3. V shed 4 bases, J shed 6 bases, and the junction held 2 bases outside the gene matches. Germline CDR1 LNHNV, CDR2 YYDKDF (reference sequence). The CDR3, as DNA: TGTGCCACCAGCAAACAGGGGTCCGGGGAGCTGTTTTTT. It codes for CATSKQGSGELFF.

There are a few counts of this clone. CDR3 sequence: CASSPRTGHSPLHF. In DNA form, the CDR3 reads TGTGCCAGCAGTCCACGGACAGGGCATTCACCCCTCCACTTT. The chain is built from TRBV27 and TRBJ1-6; TRBD1 matches 8 bases. After removal of 5 bases from V and 8 bases from J, the junction contained 5 bases not matched to a gene. The CDR3 is 14 residues long. Germline CDR1 MNHEY, CDR2 SMNVEV (reference sequence).

This clone appeared a single time. V and J are TRBV30 and TRBJ2-1; the match to TRBD2 covers 7 bases. Germline loops: CDR1 GTSNPN, CDR2 SVGIG (reference sequence). With 0 bases clipped from V and 7 bases from J, the junction kept 9 bases outside the gene matches. This CDR3 region has 15 residues. CDR3: CAWSVLGLQRNEQFF. CDR3 in DNA: TGTGCCTGGAGTGTTTTGGGACTACAGAGGAATGAGCAGTTCTTC.

This chain joins TRBV28 and TRBJ2-7, with a possible D match to TRBD2 (5 bases). With 4 bases removed from V and 0 bases from J, the gap between germline ends came to 19 bases. The CDR3 contains 17 residues. Per germline, CDR1 MDHEN and CDR2 SYDVKM. CDR3 in amino acids: CASSSPVGGPNSYEQYF. CDR3 in DNA: TGTGCCAGCAGTTCGCCCGTAGGCGGGCCGAACTCCTACGAGCAGTACTTC. Supplemented by reference TRBV28 and TRBJ2-7, the full variable domain reads DVKVTQSSRYLVKRTGEKVFLECVQDMDHENMFWYRQDPGLGLRLIYFSYDVKMKEKGDIPEGYSVSREKKERFSLILESASTNQTSMYLCASSSPVGGPNSYEQYFGPGTRLTVT.

The gene calls are TRBV5-1 and TRBJ2-3; 11 bases are a match to TRBD2. V was clipped by 4 bases and J by 7 bases; unmatched bases: 8. The CDR3 length is 15 residues. Germline CDR1 is SGHRS and CDR2 is YFSETQ. DNA of the CDR3: TGCGCCAGCAGCCCCGGGACTAGCGGAATTAATACGCAGTATTTT. Residues: CASSPGTSGINTQYF. Looking up the rest from reference TRBV5-1 and TRBJ2-3 gives the full variable domain: KAGVTQTPRYLIKTRGQQVTLSCSPISGHRSVSWYQQTPGQGLQFLFEYFSETQRNKGNFPGRFSGRQFSNSRSEMNVSTLELGDSALYLCASSPGTSGINTQYFGPGTRLTVL.

In the case of this clone: One junction end does not reproduce the germline sequence, and a read error may be involved. This chain joins TRBV6-1 and TRBJ1-4; D remains ambiguous. Germline V gene lookup returns CDR1 MNHNS and CDR2 SASEGT. This CDR3 is 14 amino acids long. CDR3 DNA sequence: TGTGCCGGCAGTACCCGGACTGGGCCGCCAGAACTGTTTTTT. Residues: CAGSTRTGPPELFF.